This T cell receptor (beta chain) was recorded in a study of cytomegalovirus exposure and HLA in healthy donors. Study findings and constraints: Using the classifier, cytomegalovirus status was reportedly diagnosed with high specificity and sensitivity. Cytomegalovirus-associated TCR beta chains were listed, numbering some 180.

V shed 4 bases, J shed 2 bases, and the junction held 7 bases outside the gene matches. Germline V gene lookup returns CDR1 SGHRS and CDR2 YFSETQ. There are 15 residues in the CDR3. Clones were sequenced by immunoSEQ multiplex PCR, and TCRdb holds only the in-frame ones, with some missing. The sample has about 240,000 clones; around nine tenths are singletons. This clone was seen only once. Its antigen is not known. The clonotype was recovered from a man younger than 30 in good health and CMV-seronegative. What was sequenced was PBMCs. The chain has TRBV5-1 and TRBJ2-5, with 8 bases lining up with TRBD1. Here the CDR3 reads CASSLTGTGQETQYF. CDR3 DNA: TGCGCCAGCAGCCTTACCGGGACAGGACAAGAGACCCAGTACTTC.